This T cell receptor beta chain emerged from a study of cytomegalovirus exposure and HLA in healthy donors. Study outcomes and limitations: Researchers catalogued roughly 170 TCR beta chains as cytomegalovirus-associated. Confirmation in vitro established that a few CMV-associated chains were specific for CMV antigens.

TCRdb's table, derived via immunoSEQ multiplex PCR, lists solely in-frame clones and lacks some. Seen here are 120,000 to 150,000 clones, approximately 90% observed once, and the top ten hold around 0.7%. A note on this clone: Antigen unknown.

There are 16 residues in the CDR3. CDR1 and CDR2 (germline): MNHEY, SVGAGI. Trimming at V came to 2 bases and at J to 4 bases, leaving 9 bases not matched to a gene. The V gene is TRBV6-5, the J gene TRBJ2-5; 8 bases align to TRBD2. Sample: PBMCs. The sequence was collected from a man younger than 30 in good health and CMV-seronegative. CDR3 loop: CASSYPRGGLGETQYF. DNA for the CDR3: TGTGCCAGCAGTTACCCCCGGGGGGGGTTGGGAGAGACCCAGTACTTC.